This T cell receptor (beta chain) is drawn from a study of T-cell reconstitution after alpha-beta-depleted transplantation in children. CDR1 and CDR2 (germline): MNHEY, SVGAGI. Trimming at V came to 2 bases and at J to 2 bases, leaving 5 bases not matched to a gene. The CDR3 consists of 15 residues. Remarks on this clonotype: What it recognizes is unknown.

Findings and limits, study-wide: After one year, T-cell counts and TCRbeta diversity mostly came from new T cells. Alpha-beta T cells present about two months after transplant were reported to originate from several hundred expanded graft clones. Recipient T cells and thymic progenitors that survived gave rise to the high TCRbeta diversity observed at day 60 in some patients.

Unique molecular identifiers were incorporated when the TCRbeta library was constructed. Each CDR3 protein gets one entry after TCRdb re-called the PCR reads with MiXCR. Here the sample spans under 750,000 distinct CDR3 sequences, roughly 23% being singletons. The clonotype was recovered from a boy in the first two years of life who had a stem cell transplant for acute myeloid leukemia, so the T cells may come from the graft donor. This sample comprised PBMCs, mostly from graft donor cells, obtained 360 days after TCRalphabeta/CD19-depleted stem cell transplant. The J gene is TRBJ2-5, the V gene TRBV6-5; 7 bases map to TRBD2. The CDR3 DNA sequence: TGTGCCAGCAGTTACGAGCGGGGTTGGCAAGAGACCCAGTACTTC. The encoded protein is CASSYERGWQETQYF.